What follows are 15 T cell receptor beta chains derived from one specimen sequenced in a study of CD8+CD57+ T cells in acquired aplastic anemia (dated by TCRdb to 2016 to 2018). The sequencer was an Illumina HiSeq 2000. Profiling of TCR beta VDJ combinations and CDR3 sequences used genomic DNA as the template. TCRdb trimmed the raw reads at Q25, called clones with MiXCR and kept productive beta chains. Identical CDR3 protein sequences are pooled into one entry, listed with their most common genes and DNA. This sample is represented by around 200,000 distinct CDR3 sequences; approximately 48% of them were singletons. The ten largest clones represent around 13% of the sample. Expansion of CD8+CD57+ cells had been shown by flow cytometry in the patients chosen for sequencing. Sequencing was performed on sorted CD4+, CD8+, or CD8+CD57+ T cells (not recorded which) from PBMCs. All receptors derive from a human donor with aplastic anemia.

This CDR3 reads CASSSRAEIYNEQFF. The CDR3 DNA follows: TGTGCCAGCAGTTCTCGGGCGGAAATCTACAATGAGCAGTTCTTC. The chain recombines TRBV12-3 or TRBV12-4 with TRBJ2-1; D call uncertain. CDR3 length: 15 amino acids. Deletions cut 4 bases from V and 3 bases from J, with 13 bases between.

The chain couples TRBV25-1 to TRBJ1-1; TRBD1 might be the D (6 bases). The germline gives CDR1 MGHDK, CDR2 SYGVNS. CDR3 length equals 13 residues. V shed 3 bases and J shed 6 bases, with 11 bases lying between them. CDR3 loop: CASSDSGGSEAFF. CDR3 in DNA: TGTGCCAGCAGTGATTCGGGGGGCTCTGAAGCTTTCTTT.

This clonotype was seen only a few times. V is TRBV25-1 and J is TRBJ2-3; D remains ambiguous. The V gene's germline CDR1 is MGHDK and CDR2 SYGVNS. The length of the CDR3 is 15 residues. Trimming left V 0 bases short and J 2 bases short, with 9 bases between. The CDR3 sequence is CASSEYSTFTDTQYF. The CDR3 coding sequence is TGTGCCAGCAGTGAATACTCCACCTTCACAGATACGCAGTATTTT.

The CDR3 nucleotides read TGTGCCAGCAGTGGGGTCGGGGGCGGGTATGGCTACACCTTC. This codes for CASSGVGGGYGYTF. The chain links TRBV2 to TRBJ1-2; D is possibly TRBD1 (6 bases). This CDR3 contains 14 residues. Germline V CDR1 and CDR2: SNHLY, FYNNEI. V gave up 4 bases and J gave up 5 bases, with 14 bases separating them.

This clonotype was detected many times. V usage is TRBV24-1 and J usage is TRBJ1-1; D gene uncertain. The V gene's germline CDR1 is KGHDR and CDR2 SFDVKD. Trimming left V 3 bases short and J 4 bases short, with 5 bases between. This CDR3 has 12 residues. This chain's CDR3 is CATSDRSTEAFF. In DNA form, the CDR3 reads TGTGCCACCAGTGATCGAAGCACTGAAGCTTTCTTT.

Many counts were recorded for this clonotype. The chain recombines TRBV3-1 with TRBJ2-7, with a possible D match to TRBD1 (5 bases). This CDR3 is 13 amino acids long. V lost 1 base and J lost 6, with 10 bases in between. Germline-derived CDR1 and CDR2 are LGHDT and YNNKEL (reference sequence). CDR3 sequence (DNA): TGTGCCAGCAGCCAAGCCCTTAGGGGCGAGCAGTACTTC. Amino acid sequence: CASSQALRGEQYF.

The gene calls are TRBV12-3 or TRBV12-4 and TRBJ2-2, with 12 bases matching TRBD1. This CDR3 spans 17 amino acids. With 4 bases clipped from V and 1 base from J, the junction kept 4 bases outside the gene matches. The CDR3 bases are TGTGCCAGCAGTTGGGGACAGGGGGCGATGAACACCGGGGAGCTGTTTTTT. This sequence encodes CASSWGQGAMNTGELFF.

This chain uses TRBV20-1 with TRBJ2-5; 7 nucleotides agree with TRBD2. Germline V lookup: CDR1 DFQATT, CDR2 SNEGSKA (reference sequence). The CDR3 is 12 residues long. After removal of 6 bases from V and 3 bases from J, the junction contained 4 bases not matched to a gene. CDR3 amino acids: CSAPGLKETQYF. The CDR3 nucleotides read TGCAGTGCCCCGGGACTAAAAGAGACCCAGTACTTC.

This clonotype appeared once. J is TRBJ2-7 and V is TRBV20-1; 7 bases are a match to TRBD1. From germline, CDR1 is DFQATT and CDR2 SNEGSKA (reference sequence). The V gene end was trimmed by 5 bases and the J gene end by 3 bases; junction bases not matched to a gene: 10. CDR3 length: 14 amino acids. The DNA for the CDR3 is TGCAGTGCTCCGAACCGGGACAGACTCTACGAGCAGTACTTC. This codes for CSAPNRDRLYEQYF.

This clonotype has a count of ten or more. The CDR3 DNA reads TGTGCCAGCAGCGTAGCTACTTGGACAGGGTATAATGAAAAACTGTTTTTT. This codes for CASSVATWTGYNEKLFF. The chain combines TRBV9 with TRBJ1-4; 8 nucleotides agree with TRBD1. J gave up 4 bases and V 0 bases, and 8 bases lay outside the gene matches. The CDR3 has 17 residues. In germline, CDR1 is SGDLS, CDR2 YYNGEE.

This clonotype was detected a few times. The conserved final phenylalanine or tryptophan is absent from the CDR3, which likely points to a read error. The V call is TRBV30, the J call TRBJ1-2; maybe TRBD1 (5 bases). Germline lookup yields CDR1 GTSNPN and CDR2 SVGIG (reference sequence). CDR3 length: 14 residues. V lost 3 bases and J lost 3, with 14 bases in between. The CDR3 DNA sequence: TGTGCCTGGAGCGCCGGGACCCAATACTATGGCTACACCATC. Translation: CAWSAGTQYYGYTI.

This clonotype occurred many times. The chain links TRBV7-9 to TRBJ2-3; 8 bases match TRBD1. CDR1 SEHNR and CDR2 FQNEAQ come from the germline V gene (reference sequence). Losses at the gene ends were 5 bases for V and 4 bases for J; bases not matched to a gene: 8. CDR3 length equals 15 residues. The CDR3 nucleotides read TGTGCCAGCAGCCGACCGACAGGGGCCGCAGATACGCAGTATTTT. It yields the protein CASSRPTGAADTQYF. The variable domain in full, with the rest retrieved from reference TRBV7-9 and TRBJ2-3, is DTGVSQNPRHKITKRGQNVTFRCDPISEHNRLYWYRQTLGQGPEFLTYFQNEAQLEKSRLLSDRFSAERPKGSFSTLEIQRTEQGDSAMYLCASSRPTGAADTQYFGPGTRLTVL.

This clonotype was found many times. The rearrangement links TRBV7-9 to TRBJ2-2; no reliable D call. Trimming took 4 bases from V and 0 from J, leaving 6 bases between them. The CDR3 covers 14 residues. Germline-derived CDR1 and CDR2 are SEHNR and FQNEAQ (reference sequence). The CDR3 nucleotides read TGTGCCAGCAGCTGGATGTCGAACACCGGGGAGCTGTTTTTT. The encoded protein is CASSWMSNTGELFF. Combining the CDR3 with reference TRBV7-9 and TRBJ2-2 gives the whole variable domain DTGVSQNPRHKITKRGQNVTFRCDPISEHNRLYWYRQTLGQGPEFLTYFQNEAQLEKSRLLSDRFSAERPKGSFSTLEIQRTEQGDSAMYLCASSWMSNTGELFFGEGSRLTVL.

Of note for this clonotype: A much larger clonotype is one base distant, so this may be a read error. The rearrangement joins TRBV6-1 to TRBJ2-1, with 8 nucleotides matching TRBD1. The CDR3 covers 13 residues. CDR1 and CDR2 from the germline V gene are MNHNS and SASEGT. CDR3 in amino acids: CTSKQGVDNEQFF. In nucleotides, the CDR3 is TGTACCAGCAAACAGGGGGTTGACAATGAGCAGTTCTTC.

J is TRBJ2-7 and V is TRBV9; D remains unclear. The CDR3 has 14 residues. Germline V gene data show CDR1 as SGDLS and CDR2 as YYNGEE. Trimming pared 2 bases from V and 0 bases from J, leaving 9 bases between. The CDR3 is CASSVDLSSYEQYF. The CDR3 DNA reads as TGTGCCAGCAGCGTGGATTTGAGCTCCTACGAGCAGTACTTC. Supplemented by reference TRBV9 and TRBJ2-7, the full variable domain reads DSGVTQTPKHLITATGQRVTLRCSPRSGDLSVYWYQQSLDQGLQFLIQYYNGEERAKGNILERFSAQQFPDLHSELNLSSLELGDSALYFCASSVDLSSYEQYFGPGTRLTVT.